This TCR beta chain was found in a study of cytomegalovirus exposure and HLA in healthy donors. Study-level results: Available immune exposure information covered CMV serostatus only.

Primers for the PCR totalled 60 Vbeta and 13 Jbeta. Only in-frame clones appear in the TCRdb table, and some are missing; sequencing was by immunoSEQ multiplex PCR. Seen here are 90,000 to 150,000 clones, 77% observed once, and the top ten hold roughly 9.7%. This clone has only one observation. The antigen is not known. Germline values: CDR1 SGHAT, CDR2 FQNNGV. V lost 5 bases to trimming and J lost 7 bases; unmatched junction nucleotides: 5. There are 13 residues in the CDR3. Sequenced: PBMCs. V usage is TRBV11-2 and J usage is TRBJ2-7; 10 bases match TRBD1. The clonotype comes from a man in his forties or fifties in good health and CMV-seropositive. The CDR3 coding sequence is TGTGCCAGCAGCATCGACAGGGGGCGGGAGCAGTACTTC. This gives the protein CASSIDRGREQYF.